The TCR beta chain described here comes from a study of blood T cell repertoires in COVID-19. Study background: The samples span acute and convalescent COVID-19 from the United States, Italy and Spain. Sources were T cells, B-cell-depleted T cells, or PBMCs; the material itself was cDNA or gDNA.

The CDR3 runs to 12 residues. Germline CDR1 is SGDLS and CDR2 is YYNGEE. Notes on this clone: The junction departs from germline at one end; a sequencing error may be responsible.

The Seattle patients, enrolled during active infection, were followed longitudinally. As originally analysed: By means of reference gene primer amplification, nucleated cell counts were estimated. Sequencing used immunoSEQ multiplex PCR; TCRdb keeps in-frame clones, though not all of them. D and trimming come from the DNA, and the V and J calls and clone size come from that table. The sample has roughly 230,000 clones, 90% seen once. The sequenced material came from peripheral blood. The V gene is TRBV9, the J gene TRBJ1-1; 7 nucleotides match TRBD1. This sequence was found in a woman aged 60-75 years with COVID-19, enrolled during active disease. In nucleotides, the CDR3 is TGTGCCAGCAGCGTAGCCGGGGACAGTGTTGTCTTT. This codes for CASSVAGDSVVF.